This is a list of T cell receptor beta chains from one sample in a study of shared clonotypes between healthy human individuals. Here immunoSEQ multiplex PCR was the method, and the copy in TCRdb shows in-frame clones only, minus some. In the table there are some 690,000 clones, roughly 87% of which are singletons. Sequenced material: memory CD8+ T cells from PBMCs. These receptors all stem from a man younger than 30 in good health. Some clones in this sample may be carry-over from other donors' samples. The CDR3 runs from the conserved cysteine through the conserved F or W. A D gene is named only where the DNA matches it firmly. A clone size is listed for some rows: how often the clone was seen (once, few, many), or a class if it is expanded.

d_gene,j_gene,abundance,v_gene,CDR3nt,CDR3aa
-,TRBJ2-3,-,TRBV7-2,TGTGCCAGCAGTGGCGAATCGGGCACAGATACGCAGTATTTT,CASSGESGTDTQYF
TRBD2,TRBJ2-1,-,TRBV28,TGTGCCAGCACTGCCGGTACTAGCGGGAGTATCTCACCAGAGCAGTTCTTC,CASTAGTSGSISPEQFF
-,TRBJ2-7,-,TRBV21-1,TGTGCCAGCAGCAAAGGCCCCGGTGGGTCGGGACTAGCGGGAGGGCCTATCTACGAGCAGTACTTC,CASSKGPGGSGLAGGPIYEQYF
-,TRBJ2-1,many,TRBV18,TGTGCCAGCTCACCGACAGATCGCAATGAGCAGTTCTTC,CASSPTDRNEQFF
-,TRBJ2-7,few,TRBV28,TGTGCCAGCAGTTTCCTGCTATACGAGCAGTACTTC,CASSFLLYEQYF
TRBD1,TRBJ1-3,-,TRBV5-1,TGCGCCAGCAGCTTGGTGGGACAGGGATTTGGAAACACCATATATTTT,CASSLVGQGFGNTIYF
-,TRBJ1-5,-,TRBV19,TGTGCCAGTAGTATCGAGGATAGCAATCAGCCCCAGCATTTT,CASSIEDSNQPQHF
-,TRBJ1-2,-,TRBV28,TGTGCCAGCAGGGGAGAGGGTTCATACTATGGCTACACCTTC,CASRGEGSYYGYTF
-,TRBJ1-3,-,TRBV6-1,TGTGCCAGCAGTGAAATAGCGACGGGAAACACCATATATTTT,CASSEIATGNTIYF
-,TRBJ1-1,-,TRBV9,TGTGCCAGCAGGGGCGACACTGAAGCTTTCTTT,CASRGDTEAFF
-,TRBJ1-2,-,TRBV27,TGTGCCAGCAGTCCCCACGACGGAACAGGGTTCATCGACGGCTACACCTTC,CASSPHDGTGFIDGYTF
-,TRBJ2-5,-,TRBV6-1,TGTGCCAGCAGTGAATCTAGTGGCAACGCTCGAGAGACCCAGTACTTC,CASSESSGNARETQYF
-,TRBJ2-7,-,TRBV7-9,TGTGCCAGCAGCTTGGGGGGATACTACGAGCAGTACTTC,CASSLGGYYEQYF
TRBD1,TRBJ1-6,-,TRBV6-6,TGTGCCAGCAGTCCCTGGACAGGGGAAGGTAATTCACCCCTCCACTTT,CASSPWTGEGNSPLHF
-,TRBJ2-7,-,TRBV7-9,TGTGCCAGCAGCTTAGACGCAGCCTACGAGCAGTACTTC,CASSLDAAYEQYF
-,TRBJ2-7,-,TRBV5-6,TGTGCCAGCAGCTTGGGGGCGCGCGGATACGAGCAGTACTTC,CASSLGARGYEQYF
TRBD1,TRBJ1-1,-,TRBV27,TGTGCCAGCAGTTTAAGGGCTACGGGCAGGGGGGAGGGCACTGAAGCTTTCTTT,CASSLRATGRGEGTEAFF